This T cell receptor beta chain is drawn from a study of blood T cell repertoires in COVID-19. For the study at large: COVID-19 samples, acute and convalescent, were from the United States, Italy and Spain. PBMCs, B-cell-depleted T cells, or T cells were the source of the cDNA or gDNA that made up the material.

Donors of Cohort 3 who recovered were those that had two negative PCRs, clearance, or symptom resolution. The repertoire was sequenced with immunoSEQ multiplex PCR; TCRdb's copy has only in-frame clones and lacks some. The sample has approximately 150,000 clones, roughly 82% seen once; the top ten hold around 15%. This CDR3 has 15 amino acids. The V gene's germline CDR1 is SGHTA and CDR2 FQGNSA. V was clipped by 5 bases and J by 5 bases; unmatched bases: 7. The chain combines TRBV7-2 with TRBJ2-1; 9 bases are shared with TRBD1. The sample was PBMCs or T cells enriched from blood (not recorded which). The TCR was taken from a man in his forties or fifties who had recovered from COVID-19. The CDR3 region is CASSPSRDRDNEQFF. DNA for the CDR3: TGTGCCAGCAGCCCGTCCCGGGACAGGGACAATGAGCAGTTCTTC. Complete variable domain (other parts from reference TRBV7-2 and TRBJ2-1): GAGVSQSPSNKVTEKGKDVELRCDPISGHTALYWYRQSLGQGLEFLIYFQGNSAPDKSGLPSDRFSAERTGGSVSTLTIQRTQQEDSAVYLCASSPSRDRDNEQFFGPGTRLTVL.